This TCR beta chain was captured in a study of CD8 T cells in ankylosing spondylitis. The study's findings and limits: Ankylosing spondylitis blood appeared to be characterized by a TCR beta motif of roughly eight highly homologous variants.

One entry per CDR3 protein results from TCRdb running MiXCR on the 5' RACE reads. The repertoire has fewer than 550,000 distinct CDR3 sequences, approximately 5% of them found once; the top ten carry under 4.5%. This clonotype appeared many times. The antigen remains unidentified. The CDR3 is 16 amino acids. The germline CDR1 and CDR2 sequences are LNHNV and YYDKDF (reference sequence). V lost 1 base and J 0 bases, leaving 11 bases between the germline ends. The material sequenced was blood, either unsorted or a sorted T cell fraction (not recorded which). The sequence was collected from a male donor with ankylosing spondylitis. This chain uses TRBV15 with TRBJ2-3; tentative D call: TRBD2 (6 bases). For the CDR3, the DNA is TGTGCCACCAGCAGAGGAGTGGCGGGGAGCACAGATACGCAGTATTTT. Its translation is CATSRGVAGSTDTQYF. Based on the CDR3 plus reference TRBV15 and TRBJ2-3, the full variable domain is DAMVIQNPRYQVTQFGKPVTLSCSQTLNHNVMYWYQQKSSQAPKLLFHYYDKDFNNEADTPDNFQSRRPNTSFCFLDIRSPGLGDTAMYLCATSRGVAGSTDTQYFGPGTRLTVL.